Sequencing of this TCR beta chain was carried out in a study of siplizumab effects on memory and regulatory T cells. Study-level findings and limits: A mean of about 70% of mappable alloreactive CD4+ clones were Treg-derived with siplizumab, compared with 26.9% in controls. Memory cells seemed less diverse than naive T cells, which also seemed major contributors to the alloresponse.

V lost 10 bases to trimming and J lost 6 bases; unmatched junction nucleotides: 8. Germline CDR1 reads SNHLY; CDR2 reads FYNNEI. The CDR3 totals 13 residues. This clone was detected only a few times. The antigen remains unidentified. Using immunoSEQ multiplex PCR, the repertoire was profiled, and TCRdb retains in-frame clones only, with some absent. This table holds roughly 56,000 clones, 80% to 95% found once. This clonotype was obtained from a human donor in good health. The chain carries TRBV2 and TRBJ2-2; 7 bases line up with TRBD1. The sequencing input was CD8+ T cells sorted from blood. The CDR3 loop is CATTTGVAGELFF. CDR3 DNA: TGTGCCACCACTACAGGGGTCGCCGGGGAGCTGTTTTTT.